This paragraph reports one T cell receptor (beta chain). The entry originates in a study of blood T cell repertoires in COVID-19. The table came from immunoSEQ multiplex PCR; TCRdb's copy has only in-frame clones and leaves some out. The sample records a few hundred thousand clones, 82% being singletons. Trimming cost V 3 bases and J 10 bases; bases outside gene matches: 1. Germline V gene sequence: CDR1 SGHTA, CDR2 FQGNSA. CDR3 size: 13 residues. The specimen sequenced was peripheral blood. This receptor was taken from a woman in her late teens or twenties with acute or convalescent COVID-19. The chain links TRBV7-2 to TRBJ2-1, with 12 nucleotides matching TRBD2. The CDR3 DNA sequence: TGTGCCAGCAGCTTTCTAGCGGGAGGGGAGCAGTTCTTC. This encodes CASSFLAGGEQFF.